These 5 T cell receptor beta chains were sequenced from one sample in a study of T cells in localized non-small cell lung cancer. The repertoire was sequenced with immunoSEQ multiplex PCR; TCRdb's copy has only in-frame clones and lacks some. The sample contains tens of thousands of clones, less than 90% of which appear only once. The sequencing used PBMCs, collected before any cancer treatment. The origin of the receptors is a man aged 35-75 years with stage II squamous cell lung carcinoma.

This rearrangement joins TRBV5-1 to TRBJ1-1; tentative D call: TRBD1 (6 bases). This CDR3 contains 14 residues. Per the germline V gene, CDR1 is SGHRS and CDR2 is YFSETQ. Trimming removed 0 bases from V and 4 bases from J, with 10 bases in between. The CDR3 loop is CASSLDRVGTEAFF. In DNA form, the CDR3 reads TGCGCCAGCAGCTTGGACAGGGTCGGCACTGAAGCTTTCTTT.

The rearrangement uses TRBV18 and TRBJ1-5; 12 nucleotides line up with TRBD1. The CDR3 extends over 18 amino acids. J lost 0 bases, V lost 6 bases, and 9 bases had no gene match. CDR1 is KGHSH, CDR2 LQKENI, per germline. Here the CDR3 DNA reads TGTGCCAGCTCGCCCCCCGGGACAGGGGGCCCTAGCAATCAGCCCCAGCATTTT. It yields the protein CASSPPGTGGPSNQPQHF. The variable domain in full, with the rest retrieved from reference TRBV18 and TRBJ1-5, is NAGVMQNPRHLVRRRGQEARLRCSPMKGHSHVYWYRQLPEEGLKFMVYLQKENIIDESGMPKERFSAEFPKEGPSILRIQQVVRGDSAAYFCASSPPGTGGPSNQPQHFGDGTRLSIL.

The gene calls are TRBV7-9 and TRBJ2-1; no definite D call. This CDR3 has 18 amino acids. In germline, CDR1 is SEHNR, CDR2 FQNEAQ (reference sequence). Deletions cut 4 bases from V and 8 bases from J, with 27 bases between. The CDR3 DNA follows: TGTGCCAGCAGCTCCTTTACCGCCATGCGTCAGTTCAGTGATGAGCAGTTCTTC. This translates into CASSSFTAMRQFSDEQFF.

The chain employs TRBV7-2 and TRBJ1-1; 7 nucleotides match TRBD1. The CDR3 totals 15 residues. V shed 0 bases, J shed 4 bases, and the junction held 5 bases outside the gene matches. The germline CDR1 and CDR2 sequences are SGHTA and FQGNSA. CDR3 loop: CASSLAQQGSTEAFF. CDR3 nucleotides: TGTGCCAGCAGCTTAGCGCAACAGGGGAGCACTGAAGCTTTCTTT. The variable domain in full, with the rest retrieved from reference TRBV7-2 and TRBJ1-1, is GAGVSQSPSNKVTEKGKDVELRCDPISGHTALYWYRQSLGQGLEFLIYFQGNSAPDKSGLPSDRFSAERTGGSVSTLTIQRTQQEDSAVYLCASSLAQQGSTEAFFGQGTRLTVV.

This clone was picked up a small number of times. The rearrangement links TRBV18 to TRBJ1-1; D is perhaps TRBD1 (6 bases). Trimming removed 3 bases from V and 4 bases from J, with 18 bases in between. Germline values: CDR1 KGHSH, CDR2 LQKENI. This CDR3 has 16 amino acids. As DNA, the CDR3 is TGTGCCAGCTCACCCCCCGGACAGTCCGTGGGCACTGAAGCTTTCTTT. Its translation: CASSPPGQSVGTEAFF. Using reference TRBV18 and TRBJ1-1 for the parts outside the CDR3, the full variable domain is NAGVMQNPRHLVRRRGQEARLRCSPMKGHSHVYWYRQLPEEGLKFMVYLQKENIIDESGMPKERFSAEFPKEGPSILRIQQVVRGDSAAYFCASSPPGQSVGTEAFFGQGTRLTVV.